This entry lists 27 T cell receptor beta chains sequenced from one sample in a study of T cell repertoires in cytomegalovirus infection. One entry per CDR3 protein results from TCRdb running MiXCR on the reads. The sample lists some 900,000 distinct CDR3 sequences, roughly 33% occurring once. These receptors' antigens are unknown. The sequencing here drew on cultured CD8+ T cells from PBMCs, taken from culture after CMV antigen stimulation. Source of these receptors: a human donor in good health (CMV status not recorded). Some clones in this sample may be carry-over from other donors' samples.

This chain joins TRBV27 and TRBJ2-7; 10 nucleotides line up with TRBD1. V lost 7 bases and J lost 3; bases outside the gene matches: 15. Per germline, CDR1 MNHEY and CDR2 SMNVEV (reference sequence). CDR3 length equals 17 residues. The CDR3 DNA follows: TGTGCCAGCACCCTCACGGCGGGACAGGGGTACAGCTACGAGCAGTACTTC. Translated: CASTLTAGQGYSYEQYF.

This clonotype appeared once. The genes are TRBV27 and TRBJ1-2, with 7 bases aligning to TRBD1. The CDR3 sequence is 13 residues long. With 6 bases clipped from V and 3 bases from J, the junction kept 4 bases outside the gene matches. Germline V CDR1 and CDR2: MNHEY, SMNVEV (reference sequence). CDR3 region: CASRRGRDYGYTF. DNA of the CDR3: TGTGCCAGCAGAAGGGGGCGGGACTATGGCTACACCTTC.

This clonotype has more than one count but fewer than ten. The V gene is TRBV4-1, the J gene TRBJ1-5; 8 bases are a match to TRBD1. After removal of 3 bases from V and 3 bases from J, the junction contained 10 bases not matched to a gene. The CDR3 is 17 amino acids. Germline V gene lookup returns CDR1 MGHRA and CDR2 YSYEKL. The CDR3 region is CASSQEPTGANNQPQHF. CDR3 DNA sequence: TGCGCCAGCAGCCAGGAACCGACAGGGGCTAACAATCAGCCCCAGCATTTT.

This chain connects TRBV6-2 or TRBV6-3 to TRBJ1-5, with D unclear. Germline lookup yields CDR1 MNHEY and CDR2 SVGEGT. Trimming removed 0 bases at V and 0 bases at J, with 9 bases between. This CDR3 region has 16 residues. The CDR3 spells CASSYSSGNSNQPQHF. The DNA of the CDR3 is TGTGCCAGCAGTTACTCCTCGGGGAATAGCAATCAGCCCCAGCATTTT.

The chain is built from TRBV6-1 and TRBJ1-2; TRBD1 matches 10 bases. Germline values: CDR1 MNHNS, CDR2 SASEGT. V trimming: 2 bases; J trimming: 5 bases; junction bases outside the gene matches: 17. The CDR3 has 19 residues. This CDR3 is CASSEIPVGQGLPHYGYTF. CDR3 DNA sequence: TGTGCCAGCAGTGAAATCCCTGTGGGACAGGGGCTCCCCCATTATGGCTACACCTTC.

This clonotype was detected only a few times. The J gene is TRBJ1-1, the V gene TRBV10-3, with 8 bases aligning to TRBD1. Losses at the gene ends were 0 bases for V and 2 bases for J; bases not matched to a gene: 5. Per the germline V gene, CDR1 is ENHRY and CDR2 is SYGVKD. The CDR3 runs 16 residues. DNA of the CDR3: TGTGCCATCAGTGAGTCGTTTGGGACAGGAAACACTGAAGCTTTCTTT. Protein sequence: CAISESFGTGNTEAFF.

This clonotype was detected only a few times. DNA of the CDR3: TGTGCCAGCAGCTTAGCCGCAGGACAGCCTCTAGCCAAAAACATTCAGTACTTC. This sequence encodes CASSLAAGQPLAKNIQYF. The V gene is TRBV7-6, the J gene TRBJ2-4; tentatively, D is TRBD1 (6 bases). CDR1 is SGHVS and CDR2 is FNYEAQ in the germline V gene. Between the trimmed V and J ends, which lost 0 bases and 0 bases, there was a span of 15 bases. This CDR3 contains 18 residues.

V and J are TRBV2 and TRBJ2-1, with 10 bases matching TRBD1. The V segment lost 9 bases and the J segment 6 bases; nucleotides outside the gene matches: 2. The length of the CDR3 is 12 residues. Germline-derived CDR1 and CDR2 are SNHLY and FYNNEI. The CDR3 nucleotides are TGTGCCAGAGGGACAGGGGCCAATGAGCAGTTCTTC. Amino acid sequence: CARGTGANEQFF. The full variable domain, rest sourced from reference TRBV2 and TRBJ2-1, is EPEVTQTPSHQVTQMGQEVILRCVPISNHLYFYWYRQILGQKVEFLVSFYNNEISEKSEIFDDQFSVERPDGSNFTLKIRSTKLEDSAMYFCARGTGANEQFFGPGTRLTVL.

The chain uses TRBV6-2 or TRBV6-3 and TRBJ2-1; the D gene is possibly TRBD2 (5 bases). The V gene's germline CDR1 is MNHEY and CDR2 SVGEGT. The V end was cut by 2 bases, the J end by 5 bases, with 10 bases between. This CDR3 contains 14 residues. The CDR3: CASSYSGPNNEQFF. The CDR3 DNA sequence: TGTGCCAGCAGTTACAGCGGCCCGAACAATGAGCAGTTCTTC.

The chain combines TRBV6-5 with TRBJ1-1; perhaps TRBD1 as D (5 bases). Deletions cut 2 bases from V and 6 bases from J, with 13 bases between. In germline, CDR1 is MNHEY, CDR2 SVGAGI. This CDR3 has 14 amino acids. CDR3 sequence reads: CASSYKRGRAEAFF. CDR3 nucleotides: TGTGCCAGCAGTTACAAGAGGGGCCGGGCTGAAGCTTTCTTT.

This clonotype occurred a few times. The chain recombines TRBV12-3 or TRBV12-4 with TRBJ1-4; D uncertain. CDR3 length equals 14 residues. Trimming stripped 5 bases from V and 8 bases from J, with 15 bases between. Written as DNA, the CDR3 is TGTGCCAGCAGTCCTATTGGAGGGATCGAAAAACTGTTTTTT. This sequence encodes CASSPIGGIEKLFF.

The chain couples TRBV7-8 to TRBJ2-3; no clear D. The CDR3 extends over 15 amino acids. The germline V gene has CDR1 SGHVS and CDR2 FQNEAQ. V was trimmed by 2 bases and J by 1 base, leaving 10 bases between them. CDR3 region: CASSLYFLGTDTQYF. CDR3 nucleotide sequence: TGTGCCAGCAGCTTATATTTCCTGGGCACAGATACGCAGTATTTT.

This clonotype was observed at least ten times. The chain joins TRBV7-8 to TRBJ2-3, with 9 bases identical to TRBD1. This CDR3 comprises 14 residues. Per germline, CDR1 SGHVS and CDR2 FQNEAQ. J gave up 4 bases and V 3 bases, and 2 bases lay outside the gene matches. Here the CDR3 reads CASSLDRGADTQYF. The CDR3 DNA reads as TGTGCCAGCAGCTTGGACAGGGGCGCAGATACGCAGTATTTT.

The rearrangement links TRBV12-3 or TRBV12-4 to TRBJ1-2; the D gene is possibly TRBD1 (5 bases). The CDR3 runs 14 residues. V was trimmed by 6 bases and J by 8 bases, leaving 19 bases between them. The CDR3 DNA reads TGTGCCAGCAGCCATGCGGGGGGATCTGGGGGCTACACCTTC. The encoded protein is CASSHAGGSGGYTF.

This clonotype was detected ten times or more. V and J are TRBV7-2 and TRBJ2-1, with 10 bases identical to TRBD1. CDR1 is SGHTA and CDR2 is FQGNSA in the germline V gene. This CDR3 spans 15 amino acids. The V and J ends lost 3 bases and 2 bases, in that order; junction bases with no gene match: 1. CDR3 bases: TGTGCCAGCAGCTTGGGACAGGGGACCTACAATGAGCAGTTCTTC. It yields the protein CASSLGQGTYNEQFF.

The chain is built from TRBV5-5 and TRBJ2-5; tentative D call: TRBD1 (6 bases). V dropped 0 bases and J dropped 0 bases, with 12 bases sitting between them. The germline gives CDR1 SGHKS, CDR2 YYEKEE (reference sequence). The CDR3 spans 16 residues. The CDR3 nucleotides are TGTGCCAGCAGCTTGGGACAGGCTCGGTACCAAGAGACCCAGTACTTC. Translation gives CASSLGQARYQETQYF.

V and J are TRBV6-2 or TRBV6-3 and TRBJ1-2; 9 bases are shared with TRBD1. Germline V CDR1 and CDR2: MNHEY, SVGEGT. The CDR3 is made up of 14 amino acids. J was trimmed by 6 bases and V by 4 bases; bases with no gene match: 6. The CDR3 DNA reads as TGTGCCAGCAGTTCACAGGGGGCCCTCCATGGCTACACCTTC. It codes for CASSSQGALHGYTF.

The chain joins TRBV7-6 to TRBJ2-3; D gene uncertain. Trimming pared 5 bases from V and 0 bases from J, leaving 15 bases between. Per the germline V gene, CDR1 is SGHVS and CDR2 is FNYEAQ. There are 16 residues in the CDR3. The CDR3 DNA follows: TGTGCCAGCAGCCCCCACTTAGATTCTAGCACAGATACGCAGTATTTT. Translating gives CASSPHLDSSTDTQYF.

This clonotype came up many times. The chain uses TRBV12-3 or TRBV12-4 and TRBJ1-1, with D possibly being TRBD1 (5 bases). Trimming left V 4 bases short and J 3 bases short, with 9 bases between. The CDR3 length is 13 residues. CDR3 region: CASSSAGHTEAFF. For the CDR3, the DNA is TGTGCCAGCAGTTCCGCGGGGCACACTGAAGCTTTCTTT.

V and J are TRBV7-2 and TRBJ2-3, with a weak D call TRBD2 (6 bases). Germline V lookup: CDR1 SGHTA, CDR2 FQGNSA. This CDR3 is built from 15 residues. The V and J ends lost 5 bases and 5 bases respectively, with 17 bases between them. As DNA, the CDR3 is TGTGCCAGCAGCGAGGAGGGAAGGCCAATAGATACGCAGTATTTT. Translation: CASSEEGRPIDTQYF.

The chain is built from TRBV20-1 and TRBJ2-7, with D perhaps TRBD2 (6 bases). CDR1 and CDR2 (germline): DFQATT, SNEGSKA (reference sequence). V shed 6 bases and J shed 0 bases, with 15 bases lying between them. This CDR3 contains 14 residues. DNA for the CDR3: TGCAGTGCCCCTCGGGCGGGACCCTCCTACGAGCAGTACTTC. Its protein product is CSAPRAGPSYEQYF.

The rearrangement uses TRBV9 and TRBJ1-2; possibly TRBD1 for D (5 bases). The CDR3 loop spans 14 amino acids. V gave up 0 bases and J gave up 4 bases, with 10 bases separating them. Germline assignment: CDR1 SGDLS and CDR2 YYNGEE. The DNA for the CDR3 is TGTGCCAGCAGCGTAGAAGGGGCGGTCTATGGCTACACCTTC. The encoded protein is CASSVEGAVYGYTF.

This sequence joins TRBV13 and TRBJ1-1, with D possibly matching TRBD1 (6 bases). Trimming pared 4 bases from V and 1 base from J, leaving 13 bases between. The CDR3 is 15 amino acids. Germline V CDR1 and CDR2: PRHDT, FYEKMQ (reference sequence). CDR3 nucleotide sequence: TGTGCCAGCAGCTACTGGGCAGGGGCGAACACTGAAGCTTTCTTT. Translated: CASSYWAGANTEAFF.

The chain links TRBV7-9 to TRBJ2-3; D call uncertain. The V end was cut by 1 base, the J end by 2 bases, with 10 bases between. CDR3 length equals 15 residues. The V gene's germline CDR1 is SEHNR and CDR2 FQNEAQ (reference sequence). The CDR3 spells CASSLVQTLTDTQYF. CDR3 sequence (DNA): TGTGCCAGCAGCTTAGTACAGACTCTCACAGATACGCAGTATTTT. The full variable domain, rest sourced from reference TRBV7-9 and TRBJ2-3, is DTGVSQNPRHKITKRGQNVTFRCDPISEHNRLYWYRQTLGQGPEFLTYFQNEAQLEKSRLLSDRFSAERPKGSFSTLEIQRTEQGDSAMYLCASSLVQTLTDTQYFGPGTRLTVL.

The V gene is TRBV6-2 or TRBV6-3, the J gene TRBJ2-4; 8 bases match TRBD1. The length of the CDR3 is 18 residues. CDR1 is MNHEY, CDR2 SVGEGT, per germline. V trimming: 2 bases; J trimming: 1 base; junction bases outside the gene matches: 10. The CDR3 sequence is CASSYSRQGASAKNIQYF. CDR3 DNA: TGTGCCAGCAGTTACAGCCGGCAGGGGGCTTCGGCCAAAAACATTCAGTACTTC.

The rearrangement links TRBV19 to TRBJ2-3; D may be TRBD1 (6 bases). Deletions cut 7 bases from V and 4 bases from J, with 15 bases between. The CDR3 runs 14 residues. Germline CDR1 reads LNHDA; CDR2 reads SQIVND (reference sequence). The CDR3 DNA reads TGTGCCAGTACGGGGCAGGGGCACGCAGATACGCAGTATTTT. The encoded protein is CASTGQGHADTQYF.

The chain uses TRBV6-2 or TRBV6-3 and TRBJ2-7, with D possibly matching TRBD2 (6 bases). V lost 7 bases, J lost 1 base, and 8 bases lay in between. Germline V CDR1 and CDR2: MNHEY, SVGEGT. The CDR3 sequence is 12 residues long. DNA for the CDR3: TGTGCCAGCATGGGGGGATCCTACGAGCAGTACGTC. It is translated as CASMGGSYEQYV.